What follows are 18 T cell receptor beta chains derived from one specimen sequenced in a study of T cell changes during pregnancy in multiple sclerosis. Generated by immunoSEQ multiplex PCR, the TCRdb table keeps only in-frame clones and is missing some. The top ten clones hold roughly 2.7% of a sample with over 55,000 clones, about 89% of them seen once. The source was peripheral blood, collected in the first trimester of pregnancy. The receptors derive from a female donor with multiple sclerosis, enrolled in a pregnancy study.

In nucleotides, the CDR3 is TGTGCCAGTAGTACCCCGGACGGGAAAACCACTAACTATGGCTACACCTTC. It yields the protein CASSTPDGKTTNYGYTF. The rearrangement uses TRBV19 and TRBJ1-2; D is ambiguous. V dropped 4 bases and J dropped 0 bases, with 18 bases sitting between them. The V gene's germline CDR1 is LNHDA and CDR2 SQIVND (reference sequence). The CDR3 totals 17 residues.

The V and J genes are TRBV25-1 and TRBJ1-2; no clear D gene. The germline V gene encodes CDR1 MGHDK and CDR2 SYGVNS. With 1 base removed from V and 3 bases from J, the gap between germline ends came to 9 bases. The CDR3 contains 14 residues. CDR3 sequence reads: CASSELSTDYGYTF. The CDR3 bases are TGTGCCAGCAGTGAATTGAGCACAGACTATGGCTACACCTTC.

The CDR3 protein is CASNPGQSYTQYF. CDR3 nucleotide sequence: TGTGCCAGTAATCCAGGACAATCTTATACGCAGTATTTT. The rearrangement joins TRBV19 to TRBJ2-3, with D perhaps TRBD1 (5 bases). The V and J ends lost 7 bases and 7 bases respectively, with 15 bases between them. CDR3 length: 13 amino acids. CDR1 and CDR2 (germline): LNHDA, SQIVND (reference sequence).

The rearrangement uses TRBV2 and TRBJ2-5; 7 bases agree with TRBD1. The end of the DNA fits TRBJ2-7 better, so the J call may be wrong. The germline CDR1 and CDR2 sequences are SNHLY and FYNNEI. This CDR3 is 13 amino acids long. The CDR3 sequence: CASMVTGHDEQYF. The CDR3 DNA sequence: TGTGCCAGCATGGTGACAGGGCACGACGAGCAGTACTTC.

The V call is TRBV7-2, the J call TRBJ2-2, with a possible D match to TRBD2 (5 bases). The ends were cut back, 5 bases at V and 6 bases at J, with 10 bases in the middle. CDR1 SGHTA and CDR2 FQGNSA come from the germline V gene. The CDR3 has 13 amino acids. The CDR3 region is CASSPLVPGELFF. CDR3 DNA sequence: TGTGCCAGCAGCCCACTAGTACCCGGGGAGCTGTTTTTT.

The V call is TRBV6-5, the J call TRBJ2-7; D not certain. Germline CDR1 is MNHEY and CDR2 is SVGAGI. The V gene lost 7 bases and the J gene lost 4 bases, with 8 bases spanning the gap. This CDR3 is 11 amino acids long. CDR3 region: CASTSLYEQYF. The CDR3 DNA is TGTGCCAGCACTTCTTTGTACGAGCAGTACTTC.

The CDR3 bases are TGCGCCAGCAGCTTCCGGGACAGTCACTACGAGCAGTACTTC. Residues: CASSFRDSHYEQYF. V gene TRBV5-1 combines with J gene TRBJ2-7; 7 bases line up with TRBD1. V dropped 2 bases and J dropped 3; count of bases not matched to a gene: 5. The CDR3 consists of 14 residues. The germline gives CDR1 SGHRS, CDR2 YFSETQ.

The chain recombines TRBV5-1 with TRBJ2-5, with 7 bases fitting TRBD2. There are 15 residues in the CDR3. Per the germline V gene, CDR1 is SGHRS and CDR2 is YFSETQ. The V and J ends lost 1 base and 5 bases, in that order; junction bases with no gene match: 8. CDR3 DNA: TGCGCCAGCAGCTTGACGGCGGGAGAGGGGGAGACCCAGTACTTC. The encoded protein is CASSLTAGEGETQYF.

This chain uses TRBV6-5 with TRBJ1-2; no clear D gene. Trimming took 8 bases from V and 5 from J, leaving 9 bases between them. CDR3 length equals 11 residues. The germline CDR1 and CDR2 sequences are MNHEY and SVGAGI. DNA for the CDR3: TGTGCCAGCGGAACGGGGTATGGCTACACCTTC. This sequence encodes CASGTGYGYTF.

This clone turned up a few times. The chain carries TRBV7-2 and TRBJ1-1, with 8 bases matching TRBD1. Germline trimming cut 0 bases from V and 11 bases from J; bases unmatched to any gene: 8. This CDR3 is 14 amino acids long. The germline gives CDR1 SGHTA, CDR2 FQGNSA. CDR3 sequence: CASSLASGGPPAFF. CDR3 in DNA: TGTGCCAGCAGCTTAGCATCAGGGGGCCCTCCGGCTTTCTTT.

The V gene is TRBV21-1, the J gene TRBJ1-2; the table's D gene call, TRBD1, was not cross checked with the DNA. TRBV21-1 is a known pseudogene. This CDR3 comprises 16 residues. CDR3: CASSPSNTAATYGYTF. As DNA, the CDR3 is TGTGCCAGCAGCCCCTCGAACACAGCAGCAACCTATGGCTACACCTTC.

Comment on this clone: Given the absence of the conserved phenylalanine or tryptophan at the CDR3 end, a read error is likely. The DNA is omitted, as the CDR3 cannot be located on it reliably, and the CDR3 follows TCRdb's listing. The CDR3 protein is CASSLQGVAAQIRSID. V gene TRBV5-5 combines with J gene TRBJ2-3; the table assigns TRBD2, which was not confirmed against the DNA. Germline-derived CDR1 and CDR2 are SGHKS and YYEKEE (reference sequence). With termini counted, the CDR3 has 16 amino acids.

The J gene is TRBJ1-5, the V gene TRBV6-6, with unresolved D. V was trimmed by 1 base and J by 0 bases, leaving 10 bases between them. Germline assignment: CDR1 MNHNY and CDR2 SVGAGI (reference sequence). This CDR3 region has 16 residues. The CDR3 bases are TGTGCCAGCAGTTACTGGGCAGAGTATAGCAATCAGCCCCAGCATTTT. Amino acid sequence: CASSYWAEYSNQPQHF.

The chain uses TRBV2 and TRBJ1-5; D unresolved. Germline V gene sequence: CDR1 SNHLY, CDR2 FYNNEI. V lost 6 bases to trimming and J lost 5 bases, with 8 bases between them. The CDR3 runs to 12 residues. CDR3 loop: CASRVIDQPQHF. The DNA of the CDR3 is TGTGCCAGCAGGGTGATAGATCAGCCCCAGCATTTT.

This chain uses TRBV7-2 with TRBJ2-7; 7 bases fit TRBD1. V shed 2 bases, J shed 4 bases, and the junction held 8 bases outside the gene matches. CDR1 is SGHTA, CDR2 FQGNSA, per germline. This CDR3 comprises 15 residues. The CDR3 protein is CASSLFVGGLYEQYF. The CDR3 coding sequence is TGTGCCAGCAGCTTATTCGTAGGGGGCCTATACGAGCAGTACTTC.

This clone was counted once. The rearrangement joins TRBV7-3 to TRBJ1-1; TRBD1 might be the D (5 bases). The V end lost 5 bases, the J end lost 2 bases, and 12 bases lay between the germline ends. The CDR3 is 14 amino acids. The germline V gene has CDR1 SGHTA and CDR2 FQGTGA. For the CDR3, the DNA is TGTGCCAGCAGCAGTCGACAGACTAACACTGAAGCTTTCTTT. Protein sequence: CASSSRQTNTEAFF.

The J gene is TRBJ1-5, the V gene TRBV7-8; 9 bases map to TRBD1. Trimming cost V 5 bases and J 3 bases; bases outside gene matches: 14. This CDR3 spans 18 amino acids. Per germline, CDR1 SGHVS and CDR2 FQNEAQ. DNA of the CDR3: TGTGCCAGCAGCCTAGGACGACAGGGGGTCCGTGCCAATCAGCCCCAGCATTTT. Translation gives CASSLGRQGVRANQPQHF. Together with reference TRBV7-8 and TRBJ1-5, the CDR3 gives the full variable domain: GAGVSQSPRYKVAKRGQDVALRCDPISGHVSLFWYQQALGQGPEFLTYFQNEAQLDKSGLPSDRFFAERPEGSVSTLKIQRTQQEDSAVYLCASSLGRQGVRANQPQHFGDGTRLSIL.

The rearrangement uses TRBV4-3 and TRBJ1-2, with D possibly TRBD1 on 6 matching bases. The CDR3 has 15 residues. V lost 0 bases and J 7 bases, leaving 15 bases between the germline ends. Germline V gene data show CDR1 as LGHNA and CDR2 as YSLEER. The CDR3 bases are TGCGCCAGCAGCCAAGATCGGGGAGGGGGTCTTGGCTACACCTTC. Amino acid sequence: CASSQDRGGGLGYTF.